Listed below are T cell receptor beta chains from one sample, sequenced in a study of shared clonotypes between healthy human individuals. Generated by immunoSEQ multiplex PCR, the TCRdb table keeps only in-frame clones and is missing some. The table records roughly 760,000 clones, approximately 74% of them present only once. Specimen: memory CD4+ T cells sorted from blood. These receptors all stem from a woman in her twenties or thirties in good health. The CDR3 runs from the conserved cysteine through the conserved F or W.

j_gene: TRBJ1-1; v_gene: TRBV19; len: 14; CDR3aa: CASSKQGRMTEAFF
j_gene: TRBJ2-1; v_gene: TRBV6-1; len: 18; CDR3aa: CASSAFGTSGTRGIEQFF
j_gene: TRBJ2-1; v_gene: TRBV5-1; len: 14; CDR3aa: CASGASGGYNEQFF
j_gene: TRBJ2-2; v_gene: TRBV11-3; len: 15; CDR3aa: CASSLNSGNTGELFF
j_gene: TRBJ1-1; v_gene: TRBV11-2; len: 13; CDR3aa: CASSLYVGTEAFF
j_gene: TRBJ1-4; v_gene: TRBV28; len: 14; CDR3aa: CASSPGGEDEKLFF
j_gene: TRBJ1-5; v_gene: TRBV19; len: 15; CDR3aa: CASSNRGLGNQPQHF
j_gene: TRBJ2-3; v_gene: TRBV5-1; len: 14; CDR3aa: CASSFGTITDTQYF
j_gene: TRBJ2-7; v_gene: TRBV15; len: 16; CDR3aa: CATSREDSPSSYEQYF
j_gene: TRBJ1-2; v_gene: TRBV11-2; len: 15; CDR3aa: CASNPGAPAQGGYTF
j_gene: TRBJ1-3; v_gene: TRBV21-1; len: 15; CDR3aa: CASSSQERSGNTIYF
j_gene: TRBJ2-7; v_gene: TRBV28; len: 14; CDR3aa: CASSLSGRENEQYF
j_gene: TRBJ2-4; v_gene: TRBV19; len: 18; CDR3aa: CASSLRTAIRSAKNIQYF
j_gene: TRBJ2-5; v_gene: TRBV6-5; len: 14; CDR3aa: CASSYSTAHETQYF
j_gene: TRBJ2-7; v_gene: TRBV6-4; len: 13; CDR3aa: CASSDSGENEQYF
j_gene: TRBJ2-7; v_gene: TRBV5-4; len: 14; CDR3aa: CASSPGTGDYEQYF
j_gene: TRBJ1-5; v_gene: TRBV27; len: 14; CDR3aa: CASSSGLEGQPQHF
j_gene: TRBJ2-2; v_gene: TRBV5-4; len: 13; CDR3aa: CASSFGETGELFF
j_gene: TRBJ2-2; v_gene: TRBV28; len: 14; CDR3aa: CASSFGTTVGELFF
j_gene: TRBJ2-7; v_gene: TRBV19; len: 13; CDR3aa: CATLGGSSYEQYF
j_gene: TRBJ2-7; v_gene: TRBV27; len: 21; CDR3aa: CASSLYPPIGLAGGLDEEQYF
j_gene: TRBJ2-3; v_gene: TRBV6-1; len: 12; CDR3aa: CATRGSPDTQYF
j_gene: TRBJ2-5; v_gene: TRBV4-1; len: 16; CDR3aa: CASSQALAGGRETQYF